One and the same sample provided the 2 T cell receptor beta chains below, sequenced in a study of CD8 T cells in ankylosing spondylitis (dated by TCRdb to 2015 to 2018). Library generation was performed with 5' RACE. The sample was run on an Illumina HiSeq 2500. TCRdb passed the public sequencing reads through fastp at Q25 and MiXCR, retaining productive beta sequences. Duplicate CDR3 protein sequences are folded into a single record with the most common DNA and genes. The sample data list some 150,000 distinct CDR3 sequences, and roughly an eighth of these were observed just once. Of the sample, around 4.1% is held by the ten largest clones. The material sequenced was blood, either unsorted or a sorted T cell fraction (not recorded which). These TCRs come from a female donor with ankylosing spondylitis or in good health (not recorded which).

The CDR3 bases are TGTGCCAGTCTCGGACTAGCGGGAGGGCCGAACACCGGGGAGCTGTTTTTT. This encodes CASLGLAGGPNTGELFF. The chain uses TRBV19 and TRBJ2-2; 15 nucleotides agree with TRBD2. In germline, CDR1 is LNHDA, CDR2 SQIVND (reference sequence). This CDR3 contains 17 residues. Trimming removed 8 bases from V and 0 bases from J; junction bases left unmatched: 4.

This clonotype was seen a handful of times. The CDR3 coding sequence is TGTGCCAGCAGCCAATCGGTTGGCATGCAGCGCTACACCTTC. Amino acid sequence: CASSQSVGMQRYTF. The chain has TRBV16 and TRBJ1-2; D remains unclear. The CDR3 covers 14 residues. The V end was cut by 0 bases, the J end by 9 bases, with 14 bases between. Germline V lookup: CDR1 KGHSY, CDR2 FQNENV.